This TCR beta chain came from a study of CD8 T cells in ankylosing spondylitis. The germline V gene encodes CDR1 SGHVS and CDR2 FNYEAQ. The CDR3 runs to 13 residues. The germline V and J ends were trimmed by 5 bases and 3 bases, with 11 bases remaining between them. TCRdb ran MiXCR on the 5' RACE reads and lists one entry per CDR3 protein. The sample lists roughly 180,000 distinct CDR3 sequences; 9.8% were seen once. This clonotype was detected a few times. The rearrangement uses TRBV7-6 and TRBJ2-7; D not resolved. The specimen sequenced was blood, either unsorted or a sorted T cell fraction (not recorded which). This clonotype was obtained from a female donor with ankylosing spondylitis or in good health (not recorded which). The CDR3 region is CASSPSPVYEQYF. CDR3 nucleotide sequence: TGTGCCAGCAGCCCCAGTCCGGTCTACGAGCAGTACTTC.